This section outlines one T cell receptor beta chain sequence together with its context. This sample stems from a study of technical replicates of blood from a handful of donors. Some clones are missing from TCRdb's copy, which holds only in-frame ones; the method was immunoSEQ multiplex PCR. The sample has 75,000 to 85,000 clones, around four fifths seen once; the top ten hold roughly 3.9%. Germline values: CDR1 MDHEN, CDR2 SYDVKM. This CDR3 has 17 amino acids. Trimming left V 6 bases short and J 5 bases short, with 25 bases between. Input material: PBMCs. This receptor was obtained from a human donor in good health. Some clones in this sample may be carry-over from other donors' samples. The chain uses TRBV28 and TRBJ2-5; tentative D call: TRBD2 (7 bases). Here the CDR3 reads CASSLDPSGGGDETQYF. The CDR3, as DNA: TGTGCCAGCAGCCTCGACCCTAGCGGAGGGGGGGACGAGACCCAGTACTTC.